The rows below give T cell receptor beta chains drawn from one sample of a study of T cells in Graves' hyperthyroidism and ophthalmopathy. TCRdb recomputed calls from the multiplex PCR reads with MiXCR, one row per CDR3 protein. The sample records some 650,000 distinct CDR3 sequences, around 15% being singletons. Sequenced sample: blood. The receptor set was obtained from a woman in her thirties or forties with Graves' ophthalmopathy. Both conserved end residues are part of each CDR3. A D gene is named only where the DNA matches it firmly. Some rows have no size entry. The others give once, few or many, or a class for an expanded clone.

v_gene	abundance	j_gene	d_gene	len	CDR3nt	CDR3aa
TRBV30	many	TRBJ2-7	TRBD1	14	TGTGCCTGGAGTTCCTCCCTGGGACAGTTGAAGCAGTACTTC	CAWSSSLGQLKQYF
TRBV19	few	TRBJ1-2	NA	16	TGTGCCAGTAGTATCCCCGGACAGATTCACTACTATGGCTACACCTTC	CASSIPGQIHYYGYTF
TRBV6-1	NA	TRBJ1-1	TRBD1	19	TGTGCCAGTAGCGCTCCCCCCACCGGGACAGGGGGTGTGAACACTGAAGCTTTCTTT	CASSAPPTGTGGVNTEAFF
TRBV11-2	few	TRBJ2-1	NA	15	TGTGCCAGCAGCCCGACCCCGGGACTCCACAATGAGCAGTTCTTC	CASSPTPGLHNEQFF
TRBV5-1	many	TRBJ1-1	NA	14	TGCGCCAGCAGCTTGGAGCCCGGAGGGACTGAAGCTTTCTTT	CASSLEPGGTEAFF
TRBV20-1	many	TRBJ2-1	TRBD2	13	TGCAGTGCTCCTAGCGGGAACTACAATGAGCAGTTCTTC	CSAPSGNYNEQFF
TRBV20-1	NA	TRBJ2-5	NA	12	TGCAGTGCCAAGACTAGTAGGGAGACCCAGTACTTC	CSAKTSRETQYF
TRBV28	many	TRBJ2-1	TRBD2	15	TGTGCCAGCAGTCCCGGGACTAGCGGGAAAAATGAGCAGTTCTTC	CASSPGTSGKNEQFF
TRBV15	NA	TRBJ1-3	NA	17	TGTGCCACCAGCAGAGATTTTCCTACAGCCTCTGGAAACACCATATATTTT	CATSRDFPTASGNTIYF
TRBV9	few	TRBJ1-4	NA	14	TGTGCCAGCAGCCCCGGCAGGGTTAATGAAAAACTGTTTTTT	CASSPGRVNEKLFF
TRBV6-6	NA	TRBJ1-3	TRBD1	19	TGTGCCAGCAGTTACTGGGACAGAGGGGTCTGGGTGGCTGGAAACACCATATATTTT	CASSYWDRGVWVAGNTIYF
TRBV7-9	many	TRBJ1-1	NA	15	TGTGCCAGCAGCTTATTGGGGGGGCAAAGCACTGAAGCTTTCTTT	CASSLLGGQSTEAFF
TRBV5-1	NA	TRBJ2-1	TRBD1	17	TGCGCCAGCAGCCGCAGATCACCGGGACAGGGGGGCAATGAGCAGTTCTTC	CASSRRSPGQGGNEQFF
TRBV7-9	many	TRBJ1-1	NA	16	TGTGCCAGCAGCCACCTCGGGAGGGTAGGGAACACTGAAGCTTTCTTT	CASSHLGRVGNTEAFF
TRBV2	few	TRBJ2-3	NA	14	TGTGCCAGCAGTGAACCAGGGGGCACAGATACGCAGTATTTT	CASSEPGGTDTQYF
TRBV11-1	NA	TRBJ1-2	NA	13	TGTGCCAGCAGCTTAGATTCTCGGACTCGCTACACCTTC	CASSLDSRTRYTF
TRBV5-1	many	TRBJ2-3	TRBD2	14	TGCGCCAGCAGCTTGGAAGCGGGGGAAGATACGCAGTATTTT	CASSLEAGEDTQYF
TRBV30	many	TRBJ2-1	NA	13	TGTGCCTGGAGCCAGAGCTCCTACAATGAGCAGTTCTTC	CAWSQSSYNEQFF
TRBV3-1	many	TRBJ2-1	TRBD2	17	TGTGCCAGCAGCCAACCCCGGACTAGCGGGGCTTTGGGTGAGCAGTTCTTC	CASSQPRTSGALGEQFF
TRBV12-3/TRBV12-4	many	TRBJ2-7	NA	14	TGTGCCAGCAGTCCCCCCGCTGGGGCCTACGAGCAGTACTTC	CASSPPAGAYEQYF
TRBV19	NA	TRBJ1-5	NA	15	TGTGCCAGTAGCTTCACAGGGTTTAGCAATCAGCCCCAGCATTTT	CASSFTGFSNQPQHF
TRBV7-6	NA	TRBJ2-5	NA	14	TGTGCCAGCAGCTTAGCGTTGGTTGGAGAGACCCAGTACTTC	CASSLALVGETQYF
TRBV11-2	few	TRBJ2-4	NA	15	TGTGCCAGCAGCTTAGATCGTAGGACAGAAAATATTCAGTACTTC	CASSLDRRTENIQYF
TRBV5-1	many	TRBJ2-1	NA	13	TGCGCCAGCAGCTTGGCCCCCCAACGGGAGCAGTTCTTC	CASSLAPQREQFF